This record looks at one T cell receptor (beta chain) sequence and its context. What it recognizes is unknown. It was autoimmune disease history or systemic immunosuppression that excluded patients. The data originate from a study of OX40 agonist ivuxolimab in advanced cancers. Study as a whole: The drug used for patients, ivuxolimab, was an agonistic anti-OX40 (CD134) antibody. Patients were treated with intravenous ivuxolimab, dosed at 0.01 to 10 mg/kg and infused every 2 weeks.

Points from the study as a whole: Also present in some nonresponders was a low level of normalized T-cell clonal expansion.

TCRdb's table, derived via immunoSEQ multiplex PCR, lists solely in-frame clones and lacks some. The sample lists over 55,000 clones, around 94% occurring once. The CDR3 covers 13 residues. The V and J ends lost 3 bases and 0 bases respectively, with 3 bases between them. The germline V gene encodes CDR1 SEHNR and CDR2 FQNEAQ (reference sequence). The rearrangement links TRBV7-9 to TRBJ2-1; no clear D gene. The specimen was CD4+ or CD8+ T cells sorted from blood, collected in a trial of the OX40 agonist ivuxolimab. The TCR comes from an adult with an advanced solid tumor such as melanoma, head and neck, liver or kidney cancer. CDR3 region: CASSFSSYNEQFF. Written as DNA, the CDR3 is TGTGCCAGCAGCTTTAGCTCCTACAATGAGCAGTTCTTC. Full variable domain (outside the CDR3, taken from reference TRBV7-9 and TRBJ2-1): DTGVSQNPRHKITKRGQNVTFRCDPISEHNRLYWYRQTLGQGPEFLTYFQNEAQLEKSRLLSDRFSAERPKGSFSTLEIQRTEQGDSAMYLCASSFSSYNEQFFGPGTRLTVL.